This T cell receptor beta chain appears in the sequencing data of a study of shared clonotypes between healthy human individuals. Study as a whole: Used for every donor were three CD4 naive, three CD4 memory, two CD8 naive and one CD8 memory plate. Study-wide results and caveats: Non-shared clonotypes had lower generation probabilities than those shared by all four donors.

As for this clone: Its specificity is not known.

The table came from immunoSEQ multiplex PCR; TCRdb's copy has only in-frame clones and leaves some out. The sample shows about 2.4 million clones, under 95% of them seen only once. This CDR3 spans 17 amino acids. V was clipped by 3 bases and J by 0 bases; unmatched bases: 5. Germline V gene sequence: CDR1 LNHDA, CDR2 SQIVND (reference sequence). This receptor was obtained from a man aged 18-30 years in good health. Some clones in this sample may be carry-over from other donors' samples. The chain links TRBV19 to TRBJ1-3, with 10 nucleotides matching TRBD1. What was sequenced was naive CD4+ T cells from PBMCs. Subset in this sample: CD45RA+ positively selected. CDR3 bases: TGTGCCAGTAGTATCCACCGGACAGGGGGCTCTGGAAACACCATATATTTT. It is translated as CASSIHRTGGSGNTIYF.